The 12 T cell receptor beta chains in this list originate from one sample, sequenced in a study of beta chain features in type 1 diabetes. The whole isolated RNA underwent reverse transcription, so sequencing captured expressed TCRB transcripts. Profiled with immunoSEQ multiplex PCR; TCRdb holds only in-frame clones, not every one. The profile covers around 430,000 clones, with approximately 30% appearing a single time and about 0.065% taken by the ten largest. Specimen: naive CD4+ T cells from blood. These receptors all stem from a man in his late teens or twenties in good health.

This chain uses TRBV10-3 with TRBJ2-1, with D possibly TRBD1 on 5 matching bases. The CDR3 is 12 residues long. CDR1 and CDR2 (germline): ENHRY, SYGVKD. Trimming pared 1 base from V and 9 bases from J, leaving 7 bases between. This chain's CDR3 is CAISEYRGEQFF. CDR3 DNA: TGTGCCATCAGTGAGTATAGGGGTGAGCAGTTCTTC.

The V gene is TRBV7-8, the J gene TRBJ2-2; D might be TRBD1 (6 bases). Germline lookup yields CDR1 SGHVS and CDR2 FQNEAQ. Trimming took off 5 bases at V and 6 bases at J, with 13 bases between the two ends. This CDR3 contains 14 residues. For the CDR3, the DNA is TGTGCCAGCAGCGTTACAGGGAGATCCGGGGAGCTGTTTTTT. Translation gives CASSVTGRSGELFF. Using reference TRBV7-8 and TRBJ2-2 for the parts outside the CDR3, the full variable domain is GAGVSQSPRYKVAKRGQDVALRCDPISGHVSLFWYQQALGQGPEFLTYFQNEAQLDKSGLPSDRFFAERPEGSVSTLKIQRTQQEDSAVYLCASSVTGRSGELFFGEGSRLTVL.

This clone appeared a few times. The rearrangement uses TRBV7-3 and TRBJ2-1, with TRBD2 identical over 8 bases. Germline-derived CDR1 and CDR2 are SGHTA and FQGTGA. The junction had 5 bases not matched to a gene; V was cut back by 1 base and J by 9 bases. This CDR3 is 14 amino acids long. CDR3 sequence: CASSLNSGKGEQFF. The DNA for the CDR3 is TGTGCCAGCAGCTTAAATAGCGGGAAGGGTGAGCAGTTCTTC.

This clone turned up a few times. The V call is TRBV30, the J call TRBJ1-5; 8 bases are a match to TRBD1. The junction had 9 bases not matched to a gene; V was cut back by 3 bases and J by 2 bases. This CDR3 comprises 16 residues. Germline CDR1 is GTSNPN and CDR2 is SVGIG (reference sequence). CDR3: CAWSYRGDFGNQPQHF. The CDR3 DNA sequence: TGTGCCTGGAGCTACAGGGGGGATTTCGGCAATCAGCCCCAGCATTTT.

The CDR3 loop is CASRTEGSQYF. In DNA, the CDR3 is TGTGCCAGCAGAACCGAGGGTTCCCAGTACTTC. V gene TRBV2 combines with J gene TRBJ2-7; TRBD2 might be the D (5 bases). This CDR3 region has 11 residues. V was pared by 6 bases and J by 10 bases, with 13 bases between. CDR1 is SNHLY, CDR2 FYNNEI, per germline. Based on the CDR3 plus reference TRBV2 and TRBJ2-7, the full variable domain is EPEVTQTPSHQVTQMGQEVILRCVPISNHLYFYWYRQILGQKVEFLVSFYNNEISEKSEIFDDQFSVERPDGSNFTLKIRSTKLEDSAMYFCASRTEGSQYFGPGTRLTVT.

The V call is TRBV4-3, the J call TRBJ2-5; possibly TRBD1 for D (6 bases). The J call is in doubt because the DNA end fits TRBJ2-7 better. The CDR3 loop spans 13 amino acids. Germline-derived CDR1 and CDR2 are LGHNA and YSLEER. The CDR3 loop is CASSLRQAYEQYF. CDR3 nucleotides: TGCGCCAGCAGCTTACGACAGGCCTACGAGCAGTACTTC.

This chain uses TRBV7-9 with TRBJ2-5, with 7 bases fitting TRBD2. CDR3 length equals 16 residues. V lost 5 bases, J lost 1 base, and 10 bases stayed unmatched. Germline lookup yields CDR1 SEHNR and CDR2 FQNEAQ (reference sequence). The CDR3 loop reads CASSARTGGLQETQYF. The CDR3 DNA is TGTGCCAGCAGCGCAAGGACGGGAGGCCTCCAAGAGACCCAGTACTTC.

The chain couples TRBV9 to TRBJ2-3; TRBD2 aligns across 7 bases. In germline, CDR1 is SGDLS, CDR2 YYNGEE. The V gene end was trimmed by 4 bases and the J gene end by 4 bases; junction bases not matched to a gene: 9. The CDR3 length is 15 residues. CDR3 residues: CASSSDARESDTQYF. CDR3 in DNA: TGTGCCAGCAGCTCAGACGCGCGGGAGTCAGATACGCAGTATTTT.

V and J are TRBV9 and TRBJ2-3; TRBD1 agrees at 9 bases. V was pared by 3 bases and J by 3 bases, with 5 bases of the junction left unmatched. The CDR3 length is 15 residues. From germline, CDR1 is SGDLS and CDR2 YYNGEE. CDR3 in DNA: TGTGCCAGCAGCGGACAGGGGGGACAAACAGATACGCAGTATTTT. It is translated as CASSGQGGQTDTQYF.

This clone has more than one count but fewer than ten. The CDR3 DNA reads as TGCAGTGCTAACGACTATGGCTACACCTTC. This codes for CSANDYGYTF. The chain joins TRBV20-1 to TRBJ1-2; no clear D. Germline V gives CDR1 DFQATT, CDR2 SNEGSKA (reference sequence). V shed 4 bases and J shed 3 bases, with 3 bases lying between them. This CDR3 has 10 residues.

This chain links TRBV5-1 with TRBJ2-1; 9 bases align to TRBD1. CDR3 length equals 15 residues. J lost 10 bases, V lost 4 bases, and 12 bases had no gene match. CDR1 is SGHRS, CDR2 YFSETQ, per germline. The CDR3 here is CASSSRDRDFGEQFF. CDR3 nucleotides: TGCGCCAGCAGCAGCCGGGACAGGGATTTTGGGGAGCAGTTCTTC. Together with reference TRBV5-1 and TRBJ2-1, the CDR3 gives the full variable domain: KAGVTQTPRYLIKTRGQQVTLSCSPISGHRSVSWYQQTPGQGLQFLFEYFSETQRNKGNFPGRFSGRQFSNSRSEMNVSTLELGDSALYLCASSSRDRDFGEQFFGPGTRLTVL.

This clone was seen a few times. The V gene is TRBV10-3, the J gene TRBJ2-5; 8 positions match TRBD2. V trimming: 4 bases; J trimming: 0 bases; junction bases outside the gene matches: 7. Germline V gives CDR1 ENHRY, CDR2 SYGVKD. The CDR3 consists of 16 residues. CDR3 sequence (DNA): TGTGCCATCAGTGTTAGTAGCGGGACAAACCAAGAGACCCAGTACTTC. This encodes CAISVSSGTNQETQYF.